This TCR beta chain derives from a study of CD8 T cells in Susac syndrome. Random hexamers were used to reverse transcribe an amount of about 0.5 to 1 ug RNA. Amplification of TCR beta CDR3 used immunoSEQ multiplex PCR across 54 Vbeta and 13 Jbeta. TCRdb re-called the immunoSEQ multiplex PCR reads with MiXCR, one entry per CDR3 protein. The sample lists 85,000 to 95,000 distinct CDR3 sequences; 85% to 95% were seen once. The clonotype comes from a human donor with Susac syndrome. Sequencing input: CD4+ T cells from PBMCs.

CDR3 residues: CASGGSGGALISEQYF. DNA of the CDR3: TGTGCCAGCGGGGGTAGCGGGGGGGCCTTGATATCCGAGCAGTACTTC. The gene calls are TRBV12-3 or TRBV12-4 and TRBJ2-7; 11 bases agree with TRBD2. The CDR3 has 16 amino acids. With V trimmed by 8 bases and J by 6 bases, 15 bases remained unmatched.